The 32 T cell receptor beta chains reported below all come from one sample, sequenced in a study of blood T cells in healthy people across ages. It was with a sample-barcoded 5' primer and a J-beta primer mix that a second PCR of roughly 6 to 12 cycles was run. TCRdb independently ran MiXCR on the 5' RACE reads; one entry per CDR3 protein. The sample consists of about 1.6 million distinct CDR3 sequences, about 35% of them appearing once. Sequencing was done on a sample of blood. The receptors originated from a woman aged 25 to 45 in good health.

This clonotype has a count of ten or more. The chain recombines TRBV28 with TRBJ1-1, with TRBD1 matching 8 bases. Germline assignment: CDR1 MDHEN and CDR2 SYDVKM. CDR3 size: 17 residues. V trimming: 1 base; J trimming: 0 bases; junction bases outside the gene matches: 7. CDR3 amino acids: CASSLFGAGGMNTEAFF. In DNA, the CDR3 is TGTGCCAGCAGTTTATTCGGGGCAGGGGGCATGAACACTGAAGCTTTCTTT.

The gene calls are TRBV4-1 and TRBJ1-1; D call uncertain. V shed 0 bases and J shed 2 bases, with 13 bases lying between them. There are 16 residues in the CDR3. Germline values: CDR1 MGHRA, CDR2 YSYEKL. This CDR3 reads CASSQEGATFNTEAFF. For the CDR3, the DNA is TGCGCCAGCAGCCAAGAGGGAGCCACGTTTAACACTGAAGCTTTCTTT.

This clonotype has a handful of counts. The chain couples TRBV19 to TRBJ1-2, with D unclear. Trimming stripped 4 bases from V and 2 bases from J, with 17 bases between. The CDR3 is made up of 16 amino acids. Germline V gene sequence: CDR1 LNHDA, CDR2 SQIVND (reference sequence). CDR3 amino acids: CASSTEIPTANYGYTF. The CDR3 region has the DNA TGTGCCAGTAGTACCGAGATACCGACTGCAAACTATGGCTACACCTTC. The entire variable domain, with the rest obtained from reference TRBV19 and TRBJ1-2, is as follows: DGGITQSPKYLFRKEGQNVTLSCEQNLNHDAMYWYRQDPGQGLRLIYYSQIVNDFQKGDIAEGYSVSREKKESFPLTVTSAQKNPTAFYLCASSTEIPTANYGYTFGSGTRLTVV.

This clonotype was seen a handful of times. The rearrangement joins TRBV6-5 to TRBJ2-1; 11 nucleotides agree with TRBD2. The CDR3 contains 16 residues. V was pared by 8 bases and J by 5 bases, with 11 bases of the junction left unmatched. Germline CDR1 is MNHEY and CDR2 is SVGAGI. The chain's CDR3 is CASGPRLAGGDNEQFF. The CDR3 nucleotides are TGTGCCAGCGGCCCCAGGCTAGCGGGAGGAGACAATGAGCAGTTCTTC.

The V gene is TRBV20-1, the J gene TRBJ2-1, with TRBD2 identical over 11 bases. The CDR3 contains 15 residues. The trim removed 5 bases at V and 2 bases at J, leaving 5 bases unmatched. Germline V CDR1 and CDR2: DFQATT, SNEGSKA (reference sequence). This CDR3 is CSASIAGGTYNEQFF. In DNA form, the CDR3 reads TGCAGTGCTTCTATAGCGGGAGGGACCTACAATGAGCAGTTCTTC.

About this clonotype: Just one base apart from a much larger clone, this may be a read error. The chain combines TRBV29-1 with TRBJ1-2; 12 nucleotides agree with TRBD1. V lost 7 bases, J lost 6 bases, and 6 bases stayed unmatched. Looked up from germline, CDR1 is SQVTM and CDR2 is ANQGSEA. The CDR3 consists of 13 residues. The CDR3: CSAGTGGYDGYTF. CDR3 DNA: TGCAGCGCTGGGACAGGGGGCTACGATGGCTACACCTTC.

This clonotype was counted ten times or more. The chain is built from TRBV27 and TRBJ2-1; 7 bases align to TRBD2. The CDR3 runs 15 residues. Germline loops: CDR1 MNHEY, CDR2 SMNVEV (reference sequence). Losses at the gene ends were 6 bases for V and 0 bases for J; bases not matched to a gene: 5. The CDR3 DNA reads TGTGCCAGCAGAAGCGGGGCTAGCTCCTACAATGAGCAGTTCTTC. This codes for CASRSGASSYNEQFF.

This clonotype was seen more than once but under ten times. V and J are TRBV20-1 and TRBJ2-7; TRBD2 matches at 7 bases. The CDR3 extends over 15 amino acids. Looked up from germline, CDR1 is DFQATT and CDR2 is SNEGSKA (reference sequence). V lost 0 bases and J lost 6; bases outside the gene matches: 11. CDR3 nucleotide sequence: TGCAGTGCTAGAGATTTCGGGGGGAGTGGGGCCGAGCAGTACTTC. Translated: CSARDFGGSGAEQYF.

The table lists this clonotype with a few counts. V usage is TRBV27 and J usage is TRBJ1-2; 8 bases align to TRBD1. With V trimmed by 7 bases and J by 6 bases, 7 bases remained unmatched. The CDR3 extends over 13 amino acids. Germline lookup yields CDR1 MNHEY and CDR2 SMNVEV (reference sequence). CDR3 sequence: CASTTQGAHGYTF. CDR3 DNA: TGTGCCAGCACAACGCAGGGGGCGCATGGCTACACCTTC.

The chain carries TRBV18 and TRBJ2-5, with a possible D match to TRBD2 (6 bases). TRBJ2-7 explains the end of the DNA better; the J call may be wrong. Per the germline V gene, CDR1 is KGHSH and CDR2 is LQKENI. CDR3 length equals 16 residues. The CDR3 reads CASSPPQGSGTYEQYF. CDR3 nucleotides: TGTGCCAGCTCACCACCTCAAGGTAGCGGAACCTACGAGCAGTACTTC.

The chain recombines TRBV28 with TRBJ1-6; tentative D call: TRBD1 (6 bases). V was cut by 7 bases and J by 0 bases, with 10 bases left in between. Per the germline V gene, CDR1 is MDHEN and CDR2 is SYDVKM. The CDR3 covers 15 residues. The CDR3 coding sequence is TGTGCCAGCACTAAGACAGGCTCCTATAATTCACCCCTCCACTTT. As protein: CASTKTGSYNSPLHF. Combining the CDR3 with reference TRBV28 and TRBJ1-6 gives the whole variable domain DVKVTQSSRYLVKRTGEKVFLECVQDMDHENMFWYRQDPGLGLRLIYFSYDVKMKEKGDIPEGYSVSREKKERFSLILESASTNQTSMYLCASTKTGSYNSPLHFGNGTRLTVT.

The V gene is TRBV27, the J gene TRBJ1-3, with 9 bases identical to TRBD1. V gave up 8 bases and J gave up 1 base; unmatched junction bases: 3. Germline assignment: CDR1 MNHEY and CDR2 SMNVEV (reference sequence). The CDR3 is 14 residues long. The DNA of the CDR3 is TGTGCCAGCCGCGGACAGGGGTCTGGAAACACCATATATTTT. Translation gives CASRGQGSGNTIYF.

V gene TRBV12-3 or TRBV12-4 combines with J gene TRBJ2-2; D is unclear. Between the trimmed V and J ends, which lost 1 base and 6 bases, there was a span of 12 bases. The CDR3 runs to 15 residues. CDR3 coding DNA: TGTGCCAGCAGTTTAGAGAGACTCAAGCCCGGGGAGCTGTTTTTT. It codes for CASSLERLKPGELFF.

The J gene is TRBJ2-6, the V gene TRBV20-1; 8 bases match TRBD1. J gave up 0 bases and V 6 bases, and 4 bases lay outside the gene matches. The V gene's germline CDR1 is DFQATT and CDR2 SNEGSKA (reference sequence). CDR3 length: 15 amino acids. DNA for the CDR3: TGCAGTGCGGGGACAGGTTACTCTGGGGCCAACGTCCTGACTTTC. Protein: CSAGTGYSGANVLTF.

This chain uses TRBV2 with TRBJ2-3, with D unresolved. V was shortened by 7 bases and J by 5 bases, with 13 bases between the two germline ends. Looked up from germline, CDR1 is SNHLY and CDR2 is FYNNEI. The CDR3 runs to 13 residues. CDR3 sequence reads: CASINRVGDTQYF. DNA of the CDR3: TGTGCCAGCATAAATAGGGTTGGAGATACGCAGTATTTT. The complete variable domain, with remaining parts taken from reference TRBV2 and TRBJ2-3, reads EPEVTQTPSHQVTQMGQEVILRCVPISNHLYFYWYRQILGQKVEFLVSFYNNEISEKSEIFDDQFSVERPDGSNFTLKIRSTKLEDSAMYFCASINRVGDTQYFGPGTRLTVL.

This clonotype has more than one count but fewer than ten. The genes are TRBV6-1 and TRBJ2-1; no definite D call. Trimming pared 3 bases from V and 6 bases from J, leaving 9 bases between. CDR3 length: 13 amino acids. CDR1 and CDR2 (germline): MNHNS, SASEGT. Here the CDR3 reads CASSEQRANEQFF. The CDR3 DNA sequence: TGTGCCAGCAGTGAGCAGAGAGCCAATGAGCAGTTCTTC.

The chain combines TRBV9 with TRBJ2-1; TRBD1 agrees at 7 bases. The ends lost 3 bases at V and 7 bases at J; junction bases unmatched: 4. Looked up from germline, CDR1 is SGDLS and CDR2 is YYNGEE. CDR3 length: 13 residues. The CDR3 DNA reads TGTGCCAGCAGCGCCCGGGACAGAAATGAGCAGTTCTTC. Amino acids: CASSARDRNEQFF.

On this clonotype: A much larger clone lies a single base off, so this may be a read error. The CDR3 sequence: CASTEIDHYEQYF. The CDR3 coding sequence is TGTGCCAGCACTGAGATAGACCACTACGAGCAGTACTTC. V is TRBV12-3 or TRBV12-4 and J is TRBJ2-7; no firm D call. This CDR3 spans 13 amino acids. V lost 7 bases and J lost 3, with 13 bases in between.

In DNA form, the CDR3 reads TGTGCCAGCAGTTATGGACGGCTAGCGGGAGACGAGCAGTACTTC. Translating it yields CASSYGRLAGDEQYF. The J gene is TRBJ2-4, the V gene TRBV6-2 or TRBV6-3; 10 nucleotides line up with TRBD2. TRBJ2-7 matches the DNA end more closely, so the J call is doubtful. Germline V gene lookup returns CDR1 MNHEY and CDR2 SVGEGT. This CDR3 has 15 amino acids.

Remarks on this clonotype: The junction shows a germline mismatch at one end, possibly a read error. CDR3 amino acids: CAGSPSMGTNEKLFF. CDR3 DNA: TGTGCCGGCAGTCCCTCAATGGGGACTAATGAAAAACTGTTTTTT. This chain joins TRBV12-3 or TRBV12-4 and TRBJ1-4, with D unclear. This CDR3 has 15 residues.

This clonotype came up a few times. This chain connects TRBV6-1 to TRBJ1-1; D is possibly TRBD1 (5 bases). Germline V lookup: CDR1 MNHNS, CDR2 SASEGT. V lost 4 bases and J 5 bases, leaving 17 bases between the germline ends. The CDR3 is made up of 15 amino acids. In nucleotides, the CDR3 is TGTGCCAGCAGTGGACAGAACCTTGTGGGGACTGAAGCTTTCTTT. It is translated as CASSGQNLVGTEAFF.

This clonotype has more than one count but fewer than ten. V and J are TRBV24-1 and TRBJ2-5; D is uncertain. The germline gives CDR1 KGHDR, CDR2 SFDVKD. The CDR3 is made up of 10 amino acids. V was shortened by 5 bases and J by 11 bases, with 8 bases between the two germline ends. The DNA for the CDR3 is TGTGCCACCAGTGTCTGGCAGCAGTACTTC. Translation gives CATSVWQQYF.

The chain couples TRBV5-8 to TRBJ2-5; D gene uncertain. The CDR3 is 15 amino acids. Germline V gene data show CDR1 as SGHTS and CDR2 as YDEGEE. Trimming left V 3 bases short and J 5 bases short, with 17 bases between. CDR3 region: CASSSYALVRETQYF. CDR3 bases: TGTGCCAGCAGCTCCTACGCCCTAGTAAGGGAGACCCAGTACTTC. Full variable domain (rest looked up from reference TRBV5-8 and TRBJ2-5): EAGVTQSPTHLIKTRGQQATLRCSPISGHTSVYWYQQALGLGLQFLLWYDEGEERNRGNFPPRFSGRQFPNYSSELNVNALELEDSALYLCASSSYALVRETQYFGPGTRLLVL.

A word on this clonotype: Just one base apart from a much larger clone, this may be a read error. The chain employs TRBV10-3 and TRBJ2-5; D not resolved. The CDR3 covers 14 residues. Germline V gene lookup returns CDR1 ENHRY and CDR2 SYGVKD. The CDR3 coding sequence is TGTGCCGTCAGTGAGTCGGGCAGACAAGAGACCCAGTACTTC. Amino acids: CAVSESGRQETQYF.

With regard to this clonotype: A read error may produce the germline difference seen at one junction end. The chain carries TRBV28 and TRBJ2-1; 9 nucleotides align to TRBD2. Germline-derived CDR1 and CDR2 are MDHEN and SYDVKM. This CDR3 region has 16 residues. The CDR3, as DNA: TGTGCCAGCAGCACTAGCGGGCAGAGCTCCTACAATGAGCAGTGCTTC. Its translation is CASSTSGQSSYNEQCF.

As to this clonotype: One end of the junction is discordant with germline, which a read error may explain. The gene calls are TRBV3-1 and TRBJ2-5; TRBD2 matches at 8 bases. The germline V gene has CDR1 LGHDT and CDR2 YNNKEL (reference sequence). The CDR3 totals 15 residues. CDR3: CANSLRTSPGETQYF. The CDR3 DNA is TGTGCCAACAGCCTTAGGACTAGCCCCGGAGAGACCCAGTACTTC.

The genes are TRBV28 and TRBJ1-5, with a tentative D call TRBD1 (5 bases). CDR1 and CDR2 from the germline V gene are MDHEN and SYDVKM. The CDR3 totals 14 residues. V dropped 6 bases and J dropped 3 bases, with 12 bases sitting between them. The CDR3: CASSPDSTNQPQHF. The CDR3 nucleotides read TGTGCCAGCAGCCCAGACAGTACCAATCAGCCCCAGCATTTT. Supplemented by reference TRBV28 and TRBJ1-5, the full variable domain reads DVKVTQSSRYLVKRTGEKVFLECVQDMDHENMFWYRQDPGLGLRLIYFSYDVKMKEKGDIPEGYSVSREKKERFSLILESASTNQTSMYLCASSPDSTNQPQHFGDGTRLSIL.

The genes are TRBV29-1 and TRBJ2-1; D may be TRBD2 (5 bases). V was shortened by 7 bases and J by 3 bases, with 10 bases between the two germline ends. The CDR3 consists of 12 residues. Per the germline V gene, CDR1 is SQVTM and CDR2 is ANQGSEA. The CDR3: CSAVDFYNEQFF. The CDR3, as DNA: TGCAGCGCGGTGGACTTCTACAATGAGCAGTTCTTC.

The chain has TRBV29-1 and TRBJ1-5; 10 bases fit TRBD1. Germline loops: CDR1 SQVTM, CDR2 ANQGSEA. With V trimmed by 7 bases and J by 1 base, 4 bases remained unmatched. The CDR3 is 14 amino acids. The CDR3 region is CSAGDRGSNQPQHF. CDR3 DNA sequence: TGCAGCGCCGGGGACAGGGGAAGCAATCAGCCCCAGCATTTT.

This clonotype was seen more than once but under ten times. The chain combines TRBV6-6 with TRBJ2-5; TRBD2 agrees at 12 bases. The CDR3 consists of 16 residues. J gave up 1 base and V 2 bases, and 2 bases lay outside the gene matches. Germline V gives CDR1 MNHNY, CDR2 SVGAGI (reference sequence). The CDR3 reads CASSYPTSGGQETQYF. The DNA for the CDR3 is TGTGCCAGCAGTTACCCGACTAGCGGGGGCCAAGAGACCCAGTACTTC.

This clonotype is a singleton in its sample. The V and J genes are TRBV9 and TRBJ2-1; D not certain. Germline V gene lookup returns CDR1 SGDLS and CDR2 YYNGEE. V was clipped by 6 bases and J by 0 bases, with 10 bases between them. The CDR3 is 14 amino acids. CDR3 sequence: CASTPGHSYNEQFF. CDR3 DNA: TGTGCCAGCACCCCCGGGCACTCCTACAATGAGCAGTTCTTC.

This clonotype was found a few times. V is TRBV12-3 or TRBV12-4 and J is TRBJ1-2; 7 nucleotides agree with TRBD1. The CDR3 is 14 residues long. The V segment lost 1 base and the J segment 2 bases; nucleotides outside the gene matches: 1. The CDR3 reads CASSLVGQNYGYTF. The CDR3 nucleotides are TGTGCCAGCAGTTTAGTGGGACAGAACTATGGCTACACCTTC.